One and the same sample provided the 31 T cell receptor beta chains below, sequenced in a study of identical twins. TCRdb itself ran the 5' RACE reads through MiXCR, one entry per CDR3 protein. The table shows a few hundred thousand distinct CDR3 sequences, with nearly 9.5% occurring only once. In addition, the sample was reused for a study of yellow fever vaccine responses in identical twins.

The sequenced sample was CD8+ T cells sorted from blood. The origin of the receptors is a woman under 30 in good health.

This clonotype appeared a few times. The rearrangement joins TRBV29-1 to TRBJ2-1; 8 bases map to TRBD2. Germline trimming cut 6 bases from V and 0 bases from J; bases unmatched to any gene: 4. Germline assignment: CDR1 SQVTM and CDR2 ANQGSEA. The CDR3 is 14 amino acids. CDR3 DNA: TGCAGCGTCGGAGCGGGAGTCTCCTACAATGAGCAGTTCTTC. Translation gives CSVGAGVSYNEQFF.

This clonotype was seen more than once but under ten times. The V gene is TRBV12-3 or TRBV12-4, the J gene TRBJ2-3; 14 bases agree with TRBD2. The CDR3 runs 18 residues. The J segment lost 4 bases and the V segment lost 6 bases, leaving 12 bases of the junction unmatched. CDR3 amino acids: CASSLSSTSGGDSDTQYF. Written as DNA, the CDR3 is TGTGCCAGCAGCCTATCCTCGACTAGCGGGGGGGACTCAGATACGCAGTATTTT.

This clonotype turned up a few times. The V gene is TRBV28, the J gene TRBJ1-4; a possible D gene is TRBD1 (5 bases). The V end lost 6 bases, the J end lost 6 bases, and 14 bases lay between the germline ends. This CDR3 is 14 amino acids long. Per the germline V gene, CDR1 is MDHEN and CDR2 is SYDVKM. The CDR3 nucleotides are TGTGCCAGCAGCCACAGGAACGGATATGAAAAACTGTTTTTT. Protein product: CASSHRNGYEKLFF.

This clonotype was seen at least ten times. The chain carries TRBV7-8 and TRBJ2-3; D gene uncertain. In germline, CDR1 is SGHVS, CDR2 FQNEAQ. Trimming stripped 5 bases from V and 2 bases from J, with 2 bases between. This CDR3 has 11 amino acids. CDR3 in DNA: TGTGCCAGCAGCCCCACAGATACGCAGTATTTT. The encoded protein is CASSPTDTQYF.

There are many counts of this clonotype. V usage is TRBV5-1 and J usage is TRBJ2-1; 8 nucleotides line up with TRBD1. Germline values: CDR1 SGHRS, CDR2 YFSETQ. CDR3 length equals 12 residues. J was trimmed by 12 bases and V by 2 bases; bases with no gene match: 4. The CDR3 loop reads CASSLTGTGQFF. CDR3 sequence (DNA): TGCGCCAGCAGCTTAACTGGGACAGGGCAGTTCTTC.

Many counts were recorded for this clonotype. This sequence joins TRBV20-1 and TRBJ2-7; perhaps TRBD1 as D (6 bases). This CDR3 spans 13 amino acids. V dropped 5 bases and J dropped 4 bases, with 15 bases sitting between them. Germline V lookup: CDR1 DFQATT, CDR2 SNEGSKA (reference sequence). For the CDR3, the DNA is TGCAGTGCTCAGGGGTACAGCGATTACGAGCAGTACTTC. Translating it yields CSAQGYSDYEQYF.

This clonotype was seen many times. The rearrangement uses TRBV7-2 and TRBJ2-7, with 13 bases identical to TRBD2. V lost 6 bases and J lost 5; bases outside the gene matches: 1. CDR1 is SGHTA, CDR2 FQGNSA, per germline. The length of the CDR3 is 13 residues. The chain's CDR3 is CASRTSGGNEQYF. Here the CDR3 DNA reads TGTGCCAGCAGGACTAGCGGGGGGAACGAGCAGTACTTC.

This clonotype was detected many times. The chain employs TRBV27 and TRBJ2-3, with 8 bases matching TRBD1. The V gene's germline CDR1 is MNHEY and CDR2 SMNVEV (reference sequence). V gave up 2 bases and J gave up 5 bases; unmatched junction bases: 9. The CDR3 runs to 16 residues. The chain's CDR3 is CASSLVDRDFVDTQYF. CDR3 in DNA: TGTGCCAGCAGTTTAGTGGACAGGGATTTTGTAGATACGCAGTATTTT.

This clonotype was counted between two and nine times. V gene TRBV7-9 combines with J gene TRBJ2-7; 8 nucleotides agree with TRBD2. Germline trimming cut 5 bases from V and 7 bases from J; bases unmatched to any gene: 13. Germline CDR1 SEHNR, CDR2 FQNEAQ (reference sequence). CDR3 length equals 15 residues. The chain's CDR3 is CASSPEAGESSEQYF. The CDR3 nucleotides read TGTGCCAGCAGCCCTGAAGCGGGAGAATCGTCTGAGCAGTACTTC.

This clonotype was counted ten times or more. The rearrangement links TRBV29-1 to TRBJ2-2; D remains unclear. This CDR3 comprises 11 residues. Germline V lookup: CDR1 SQVTM, CDR2 ANQGSEA. V was trimmed by 4 bases and J by 4 bases, leaving 4 bases between them. The CDR3 is CSVAGTGELFF. The CDR3 DNA reads TGCAGCGTTGCGGGCACCGGGGAGCTGTTTTTT.

V usage is TRBV20-1 and J usage is TRBJ2-7, with a weak D call TRBD2 (5 bases). The V end was cut by 2 bases, the J end by 3 bases, with 17 bases between. The germline CDR1 and CDR2 sequences are DFQATT and SNEGSKA (reference sequence). The CDR3 sequence is 15 residues long. CDR3 sequence reads: CSARPDSTILYEQYF. Written as DNA, the CDR3 is TGCAGTGCTAGACCGGACTCTACCATCCTCTACGAGCAGTACTTC.

This clonotype has just a few counts. The J gene is TRBJ2-7, the V gene TRBV4-2; no clear D. The V end was cut by 2 bases, the J end by 7 bases, with 12 bases between. Germline CDR1 and CDR2: LGHNA and YNFKEQ. The CDR3 sequence is 13 residues long. CDR3 in amino acids: CASSQIRVGEQYF. Written as DNA, the CDR3 is TGTGCCAGCAGCCAAATCCGGGTCGGAGAGCAGTACTTC.

This clonotype has a handful of counts. This CDR3 is CASSLFVMNTEAFF. The CDR3 DNA reads as TGTGCCAGCAGTTTGTTCGTCATGAACACTGAAGCTTTCTTT. The genes are TRBV28 and TRBJ1-1; the D is unclear. This CDR3 is 14 amino acids long. From germline, CDR1 is MDHEN and CDR2 SYDVKM. The germline V and J ends were trimmed by 3 bases and 0 bases, with 8 bases remaining between them.

The rearrangement links TRBV3-1 to TRBJ2-5; TRBD2 agrees at 10 bases. This CDR3 spans 13 amino acids. Germline loops: CDR1 LGHDT, CDR2 YNNKEL (reference sequence). Trimming took 5 bases from V and 3 from J; bases not matched to a gene: 0. This CDR3 is CASSTSGEETQYF. CDR3 nucleotides: TGTGCCAGCAGCACTAGCGGGGAAGAGACCCAGTACTTC.

This clonotype occurred a few times. V usage is TRBV10-2 and J usage is TRBJ1-5; D may be TRBD1 (6 bases). V lost 2 bases and J 7 bases, leaving 15 bases between the germline ends. CDR3 length equals 15 residues. CDR1 is WSHSY and CDR2 is SAAADI in the germline V gene. The CDR3 protein is CASSEHSAGEQPQHF. The DNA for the CDR3 is TGCGCCAGCAGTGAGCACTCGGCAGGGGAGCAGCCCCAGCATTTT.

The chain has TRBV4-3 and TRBJ2-3; 8 nucleotides align to TRBD1. V lost 1 base and J lost 1; bases outside the gene matches: 4. Germline values: CDR1 LGHNA, CDR2 YSLEER. The CDR3 is 16 residues long. Here the CDR3 reads CASSQVDRGGTDTQYF. The DNA for the CDR3 is TGCGCCAGCAGCCAAGTCGACAGGGGAGGCACAGATACGCAGTATTTT.

This clonotype was counted ten times or more. The rearrangement links TRBV4-3 to TRBJ2-4, with D unclear. CDR1 LGHNA and CDR2 YSLEER come from the germline V gene. Between the trimmed V and J ends, which lost 0 bases and 0 bases, there was a span of 12 bases. The CDR3 loop spans 17 amino acids. CDR3: CASSQDVVSEAKNIQYF. The CDR3 DNA follows: TGCGCCAGCAGCCAAGATGTGGTGTCGGAAGCCAAAAACATTCAGTACTTC.

This clonotype was found a few times. The chain has TRBV6-5 and TRBJ2-1; D may be TRBD2 (5 bases). The germline V gene encodes CDR1 MNHEY and CDR2 SVGAGI. Trimming took 2 bases from V and 6 from J, leaving 8 bases between them. This CDR3 comprises 13 residues. DNA for the CDR3: TGTGCCAGCAGTTACGGGAGCGGCAATGAGCAGTTCTTC. It encodes CASSYGSGNEQFF.

This chain links TRBV7-9 with TRBJ2-7; D unclear. The CDR3 loop spans 12 amino acids. Germline CDR1 and CDR2: SEHNR and FQNEAQ (reference sequence). V lost 5 bases and J lost 2, with 7 bases in between. The CDR3 here is CASSQITYEQYF. The CDR3 DNA follows: TGTGCCAGCAGCCAAATCACCTACGAGCAGTACTTC. The whole variable domain, filled in from reference TRBV7-9 and TRBJ2-7, reads DTGVSQNPRHKITKRGQNVTFRCDPISEHNRLYWYRQTLGQGPEFLTYFQNEAQLEKSRLLSDRFSAERPKGSFSTLEIQRTEQGDSAMYLCASSQITYEQYFGPGTRLTVT.

A few counts support this clonotype. The chain is built from TRBV7-9 and TRBJ2-7; D gene ambiguous. Trimming cost V 8 bases and J 2 bases, with 16 bases left between them. The germline V gene has CDR1 SEHNR and CDR2 FQNEAQ (reference sequence). The CDR3 extends over 14 amino acids. The DNA of the CDR3 is TGTGCCAGCGAGAGTAGGGAATTTACCTACGAGCAGTACTTC. This translates into CASESREFTYEQYF. Full variable domain (outside the CDR3, taken from reference TRBV7-9 and TRBJ2-7): DTGVSQNPRHKITKRGQNVTFRCDPISEHNRLYWYRQTLGQGPEFLTYFQNEAQLEKSRLLSDRFSAERPKGSFSTLEIQRTEQGDSAMYLCASESREFTYEQYFGPGTRLTVT.

This clonotype was detected a few times. V is TRBV7-9 and J is TRBJ2-2; D is possibly TRBD1 or TRBD2 (7 bases each). Germline V gene data show CDR1 as SEHNR and CDR2 as FQNEAQ (reference sequence). The CDR3 totals 16 residues. V was shortened by 5 bases and J by 0 bases, with 13 bases between the two germline ends. The CDR3 nucleotides read TGTGCCAGCAGCCCAGCGGGACAGACGAACACCGGGGAGCTGTTTTTT. Encoded protein: CASSPAGQTNTGELFF. Full variable domain (outside the CDR3, taken from reference TRBV7-9 and TRBJ2-2): DTGVSQNPRHKITKRGQNVTFRCDPISEHNRLYWYRQTLGQGPEFLTYFQNEAQLEKSRLLSDRFSAERPKGSFSTLEIQRTEQGDSAMYLCASSPAGQTNTGELFFGEGSRLTVL.

The table lists this clonotype with a few counts. The CDR3 DNA reads as TGCAGTGGTAAGCGGGAAAGCTCCTACGAGCAGTACTTC. It yields the protein CSGKRESSYEQYF. The chain employs TRBV20-1 and TRBJ2-7; TRBD2 aligns across 7 bases. CDR3 length: 13 residues. V was clipped by 7 bases and J by 0 bases; unmatched bases: 6. Germline-derived CDR1 and CDR2 are DFQATT and SNEGSKA (reference sequence).

Ten or more counts support this clonotype. The chain carries TRBV29-1 and TRBJ2-1; no firm D call. Germline CDR1 SQVTM, CDR2 ANQGSEA. The CDR3 is 14 residues long. V gave up 0 bases and J gave up 10 bases, with 16 bases separating them. DNA for the CDR3: TGCAGCGTTGAAGATCCCGCCCTTCATCCAGAGCAGTTCTTC. It encodes CSVEDPALHPEQFF.

This clonotype was detected only a few times. This chain links TRBV10-3 with TRBJ2-3; 12 nucleotides align to TRBD2. The V segment lost 3 bases and the J segment 1 base; nucleotides outside the gene matches: 8. CDR1 and CDR2 from the germline V gene are ENHRY and SYGVKD. The length of the CDR3 is 18 residues. The CDR3 is CAISDPSGRAGGTDTQYF. In DNA form, the CDR3 reads TGTGCCATCAGTGACCCTAGCGGGAGGGCCGGGGGCACAGATACGCAGTATTTT.

The rearrangement joins TRBV29-1 to TRBJ2-7; possibly TRBD2 for D (5 bases). Germline values: CDR1 SQVTM, CDR2 ANQGSEA. This CDR3 is 13 amino acids long. V shed 2 bases and J shed 7 bases, with 15 bases lying between them. The CDR3, as DNA: TGCAGCGTTGAATCCCGGGATATGGGGGAGCAGTACTTC. This translates into CSVESRDMGEQYF.

A remark on this clonotype: A junction end diverges from the germline sequence, so it may reflect a read error. The V gene is TRBV13, the J gene TRBJ2-5; the D is unclear. Germline CDR1 is PRHDT and CDR2 is FYEKMQ (reference sequence). The CDR3 has 11 residues. The CDR3 region has the DNA TGTGCCAGCAGCCAGCAAGAGGCCCAGTACTTC. It encodes CASSQQEAQYF.

J is TRBJ2-3 and V is TRBV11-3; TRBD1 matches 9 bases. The germline CDR1 and CDR2 sequences are SGHNT and YENEEA. V was pared by 5 bases and J by 5 bases, with 8 bases of the junction left unmatched. The CDR3 is 15 amino acids. Here the CDR3 DNA reads TGTGCCAGCAGCCGCACACAGGGGGCTGGAGATACGCAGTATTTT. Protein sequence: CASSRTQGAGDTQYF.

In this sample, this clonotype turned up many times. The chain is built from TRBV12-3 or TRBV12-4 and TRBJ2-3, with TRBD2 identical over 13 bases. The CDR3 length is 15 residues. Unmatched junction bases numbered 3, after V lost 5 bases and J lost 4 bases. Written as DNA, the CDR3 is TGTGCCAGCAGTGGACTAGCGGGAGTCTCAGATACGCAGTATTTT. Protein product: CASSGLAGVSDTQYF.

This clonotype occurred a few times. This rearrangement joins TRBV5-1 to TRBJ2-7, with D possibly matching TRBD2 (5 bases). The CDR3 spans 15 residues. Trimming shortened V by 4 bases and J by 0 bases, and 14 bases separated the two germline ends. CDR1 and CDR2 from the germline V gene are SGHRS and YFSETQ. The CDR3 sequence is CASSPIWENSYEQYF. CDR3 nucleotides: TGCGCCAGCAGCCCCATCTGGGAGAACTCCTACGAGCAGTACTTC.

This clonotype has just a few counts. V and J are TRBV4-1 and TRBJ2-7; the D is unclear. Between the trimmed V and J ends, which lost 0 bases and 5 bases, there was a span of 11 bases. Looked up from germline, CDR1 is MGHRA and CDR2 is YSYEKL. The CDR3 has 14 residues. CDR3 coding DNA: TGCGCCAGCAGCCAAGAATCGGCAGAGGACGAGCAGTACTTC. Its protein is CASSQESAEDEQYF.

Ten or more counts support this clonotype. The DNA of the CDR3 is TGTGCCAGCAGGGGTCGGGAGAACAATGAGCAGTTCTTC. Amino acids: CASRGRENNEQFF. This chain connects TRBV14 to TRBJ2-1; perhaps TRBD2 as D (6 bases). Per germline, CDR1 SGHDN and CDR2 FVKESK. The CDR3 runs 13 residues. The V end was cut by 6 bases, the J end by 5 bases, with 11 bases between. The variable domain in full, with the rest retrieved from reference TRBV14 and TRBJ2-1, is EAGVTQFPSHSVIEKGQTVTLRCDPISGHDNLYWYRRVMGKEIKFLLHFVKESKQDESGMPNNRFLAERTGGTYSTLKVQPAELEDSGVYFCASRGRENNEQFFGPGTRLTVL.